This T cell receptor beta chain was identified during a study of T cell responses to AZD1222 COVID-19 vaccine. TCRdb keeps only in-frame clones here, not all; method: immunoSEQ multiplex PCR. This sample has approximately 180,000 clones, with 88% found just once. The V end was cut by 2 bases, the J end by 8 bases, with 12 bases between. The germline gives CDR1 SGHTA, CDR2 FQGNSA. This CDR3 comprises 14 residues. Turning to this clone: The antigen is undetermined.

General observations from the study: Spike-spanning, vaccine-associated CD4 TCRs were dominant at 160-218 and 743-854. Unmutated variant regions reportedly attract nearly half of all spike-specific TCRs. Possibly, clonal diversity was underestimated; donors were largely white British and included more females.

Sequenced material: peripheral blood, taken 28 days after the second AZD1222 dose. The chain links TRBV7-2 to TRBJ1-4; D gene uncertain. The receptor was isolated from an adult who received the AZD1222 COVID-19 vaccine. The CDR3: CASSLKDRREKLFF. The CDR3 DNA is TGTGCCAGCAGCTTAAAGGACCGGAGAGAAAAACTGTTTTTT.